This T cell receptor beta chain was recorded in a study of CD8+ T cells in alopecia areata. Regarding treatment: oral pan-JAK inhibitor, 5-10 mg twice daily. The CDR3 totals 14 residues. The germline CDR1 and CDR2 sequences are MGHRA and YSYEKL. V was pared by 5 bases and J by 0 bases, with 1 base of the junction left unmatched. Extraction of RNA preceded its reverse transcription into cDNA, which served as the sequencing template. Only in-frame clones appear in the TCRdb table, and some are missing; sequencing was by immunoSEQ multiplex PCR. The sample comprises 270,000 or so clones, roughly 60% of which are singletons, and about 1.8% rests with the top ten. This clone was seen more than once but under ten times.

The sequence was obtained from a human donor with alopecia areata. V usage is TRBV4-1 and J usage is TRBJ2-3, with TRBD2 matching 8 bases. The starting material was CD4+ T cells sorted from blood, obtained at week 24, from a patient treated with tofacitinib. This CDR3 is CASSERGSTDTQYF. DNA of the CDR3: TGCGCCAGCAGCGAGCGGGGGAGCACAGATACGCAGTATTTT.